The 27 T cell receptor beta chains in this list originate from one sample, sequenced in a study of Tregs in tolerant kidney transplant recipients. Only in-frame clones appear in the TCRdb table, and some are missing; sequencing was by immunoSEQ multiplex PCR. In all, the sample yields about 48,000 clones. The sequencing used CD4+ T cells from blood, collected before the transplant. These receptors all stem from a human donor who received a combined kidney and bone marrow transplant.

As regards this clone: The sequenced fragment ends 3 residues before the CDR3 boundary, so the rest is inferred from the germline J gene. This chain uses TRBV7-8 with TRBJ2-7; TRBD1 agrees at 9 bases. CDR3 length: 16 amino acids. Germline loops: CDR1 SGHVS, CDR2 FQNEAQ. The junction had 7 bases not matched to a gene; V was cut back by 1 base and J by 3 bases. The CDR3 spells CASSLEPGQGLYEQYF. The CDR3 bases that were read are TGTGCCAGCAGCTTAGAACCGGGACAGGGACTCTACGAG.

Notes on this clone: Coverage ceases 3 residues before the CDR3 finishes, and the germline J gene fills in the end. This chain uses TRBV7-2 with TRBJ2-1, with TRBD1 as a possible D gene (5 bases). CDR1 is SGHTA and CDR2 is FQGNSA in the germline V gene. The CDR3 is made up of 15 amino acids. V shed 5 bases and J shed 4 bases, with 15 bases lying between them. CDR3 DNA (partial): TGTGCCAGCAGCCAAAGGGGTGGCTATTACAATGAG. Translation gives CASSQRGGYYNE. The complete CDR3 protein is CASSQRGGYYNEQFF.

On this clone itself: Sequencing ends 3 residues short of the CDR3 end; the germline J gene provides the rest. The genes are TRBV5-1 and TRBJ2-1; TRBD1 matches at 8 bases. Germline values: CDR1 SGHRS, CDR2 YFSETQ. This CDR3 has 16 amino acids. The J segment lost 5 bases and the V segment lost 4 bases, leaving 11 bases of the junction unmatched. CDR3 DNA, as far as it was read: TGCGCCAGCAGCCCACGATCGGGACAGGAGCACAATGAG. This codes for CASSPRSGQEHNE. The full CDR3 reads CASSPRSGQEHNEQFF.

Turning to this clone: The read terminates 3 residues before the CDR3 end, so the remaining end is supplied by the germline J gene. The gene calls are TRBV19 and TRBJ1-3; D unclear. V was shortened by 2 bases and J by 0 bases, with 5 bases between the two germline ends. The germline gives CDR1 LNHDA, CDR2 SQIVND (reference sequence). The CDR3 totals 14 residues. The covered CDR3 bases are TGTGCCAGTAGTATACAGTTCTCTGGAAACACC. Encoded protein: CASSIQFSGNT. Given in full, the CDR3 is CASSIQFSGNTIYF.

The CDR3: CSARPGTGGNTGELFF. The sequenced part of the CDR3 DNA is TGCAGTGCTAGACCTGGGACAGGGGGAAACACCGGGGAG. This chain uses TRBV20-1 with TRBJ2-2; 11 bases are shared with TRBD1. The CDR3 goes on 3 residues after the read ends, and that part is filled in from the germline J gene. The CDR3 sequence is 16 residues long. The V gene's germline CDR1 is DFQATT and CDR2 SNEGSKA (reference sequence). The V gene end was trimmed by 2 bases and the J gene end by 2 bases; junction bases not matched to a gene: 4.

On this clone: The read gets to within 3 residues of the CDR3 end, and the germline J gene fills in the rest. This chain uses TRBV19 with TRBJ2-7; D is perhaps TRBD1 (6 bases). Germline assignment: CDR1 LNHDA and CDR2 SQIVND (reference sequence). Trimming removed 0 bases at V and 4 bases at J, with 10 bases between. CDR3 size: 14 residues. The covered CDR3 bases are TGTGCCAGTAGTATAGAAGTCAGGGGATACGAG. Translation gives CASSIEVRGYE. The whole CDR3 region reads CASSIEVRGYEQYF.

Concerning this clone: The CDR3 is cut off 3 residues early in the read; its end comes from the germline J gene. The chain has TRBV30 and TRBJ1-3; D not certain. This CDR3 has 13 residues. CDR1 is GTSNPN and CDR2 is SVGIG in the germline V gene (reference sequence). The V and J ends lost 0 bases and 4 bases respectively, with 7 bases between them. Incomplete CDR3 DNA: TGTGCCTGGAGTGTCGCGGGCGGAAACACC. Its translation is CAWSVAGGNT. The whole CDR3 region reads CAWSVAGGNTIYF.

Notes on this clone: Read data end 3 residues before the CDR3 end; the end is taken from the germline J gene. V gene TRBV7-2 combines with J gene TRBJ2-1; TRBD2 matches 7 bases. The germline V gene encodes CDR1 SGHTA and CDR2 FQGNSA. The CDR3 totals 15 residues. Trimming cost V 5 bases and J 1 base; bases outside gene matches: 5. The CDR3 region is CASSPSGGSYNEQFF. The part of the CDR3 DNA that was read is TGTGCCAGCAGCCCATCCGGGGGGTCCTACAATGAG.

Of note for this clone: The DNA ends 3 residues before the CDR3 does, and the rest of the CDR3 is filled in from the germline J gene. The chain has TRBV7-2 and TRBJ1-1; a weak D match, TRBD1 (5 bases). Germline CDR1 SGHTA, CDR2 FQGNSA. V lost 4 bases, J lost 1 base, and 7 bases lay in between. This CDR3 region has 13 residues. CDR3 region: CASSYRQNTEAFF. The sequenced part of the CDR3 DNA is TGTGCCAGCAGCTACAGGCAGAACACTGAA.

Of note for this clone: Coverage ceases 3 residues before the CDR3 finishes, and the germline J gene fills in the end. The J gene is TRBJ1-2, the V gene TRBV30, with a possible D match to TRBD1 (6 bases). CDR1 and CDR2 from the germline V gene are GTSNPN and SVGIG (reference sequence). This CDR3 has 13 amino acids. The V and J ends lost 3 bases and 2 bases respectively, with 10 bases between them. CDR3 loop: CAWRKTGNYGYTF. CDR3 bases read: TGTGCCTGGAGGAAGACAGGCAACTATGGC.

On this clone itself: The read comes to an end 3 residues before the CDR3 does, leaving the germline J gene to fill in the end. The V gene is TRBV29-1, the J gene TRBJ2-6; 8 bases map to TRBD1. The CDR3 extends over 16 amino acids. Germline V gene data show CDR1 as SQVTM and CDR2 as ANQGSEA. The V segment lost 3 bases and the J segment 0 bases; nucleotides outside the gene matches: 4. CDR3 residues: CSVDGTGHSGANVLTF. Incomplete CDR3 DNA: TGCAGCGTTGATGGGACAGGACACTCTGGGGCCAACGTC. The variable domain in full, completed from reference TRBV29-1 and TRBJ2-6, reads SAVISQKPSRDICQRGTSLTIQCQVDSQVTMMFWYRQQPGQSLTLIATANQGSEATYESGFVIDKFPISRPNLTFSTLTVSNMSPEDSSIYLCSVDGTGHSGANVLTFGAGSRLTVL.

About this clone itself: The read gets to within 3 residues of the CDR3 end, and the germline J gene fills in the rest. V usage is TRBV20-1 and J usage is TRBJ2-5; D possibly corresponds to TRBD2 (6 bases). Germline V lookup: CDR1 DFQATT, CDR2 SNEGSKA (reference sequence). This CDR3 is 17 amino acids long. Trimming left V 2 bases short and J 1 base short, with 20 bases between. CDR3 protein: CSARPPIIRDSQETQYF. Partial CDR3 DNA: TGCAGTGCTAGACCCCCTATAATCCGGGACTCCCAAGAGACC.

This chain's CDR3 is CASSLATGQGGYEQFF. The CDR3 DNA, read in part, is TGCGCCAGCAGCTTGGCCACGGGACAGGGTGGCTATGAG. J is TRBJ2-1 and V is TRBV5-1; 9 nucleotides agree with TRBD1. The read gets to within 3 residues of the CDR3 end, and the germline J gene fills in the rest. Germline lookup yields CDR1 SGHRS and CDR2 YFSETQ. The CDR3 has 16 amino acids. V was clipped by 0 bases and J by 8 bases; unmatched bases: 9.

Remarks on this clone: The DNA ends 3 residues before the CDR3 does, and the rest of the CDR3 is filled in from the germline J gene. V usage is TRBV5-1 and J usage is TRBJ2-6, with 8 positions matching TRBD2. The V segment lost 0 bases and the J segment 0 bases; nucleotides outside the gene matches: 5. The CDR3 has 18 amino acids. Germline-derived CDR1 and CDR2 are SGHRS and YFSETQ. The part of the CDR3 DNA that was read is TGCGCCAGCAGCTTGGTCGGGGGGGGAAACTCTGGGGCCAACGTC. It codes for CASSLVGGGNSGANV. In full, the CDR3 is CASSLVGGGNSGANVLTF.

A note on this clone: Read sequence stops 3 residues before the CDR3 end, and the germline J gene provides the missing end. The V and J genes are TRBV20-1 and TRBJ2-7; D uncertain. V was pared by 5 bases and J by 6 bases, with 14 bases between. This CDR3 has 12 amino acids. CDR1 is DFQATT and CDR2 is SNEGSKA in the germline V gene (reference sequence). The CDR3 protein is CSALGRPSEQYF. Partial CDR3 DNA: TGCAGTGCTTTGGGCAGACCGAGCGAG.

As concerns this clone: The read is 3 residues too short to cover the CDR3 end, so that end is filled in from the germline J gene. The rearrangement joins TRBV6-2 or TRBV6-3 to TRBJ2-7; 9 bases are a match to TRBD1. The CDR3 has 15 amino acids. After removal of 6 bases from V and 0 bases from J, the junction contained 6 bases not matched to a gene. Germline values: CDR1 MNHEY, CDR2 SVGEGT. This chain's CDR3 is CASRPGQGSSYEQYF. CDR3 DNA (partial): TGTGCCAGCAGACCCGGACAGGGGAGCTCCTACGAG.

To note about this clone: Coverage ceases 3 residues before the CDR3 finishes, and the germline J gene fills in the end. The V and J genes are TRBV20-1 and TRBJ2-1, with TRBD1 as a possible D gene (6 bases). Germline V gene lookup returns CDR1 DFQATT and CDR2 SNEGSKA (reference sequence). This CDR3 is 14 amino acids long. The V end was cut by 3 bases, the J end by 9 bases, with 18 bases between. This CDR3 reads CSASVQGSSGEQFF. CDR3 DNA (partial): TGCAGTGCTAGTGTCCAGGGGAGTTCGGGTGAG.

To note about this clone: The read falls 3 residues short of the CDR3 end, and the missing part is taken from the germline J gene. The chain uses TRBV19 and TRBJ2-4; 10 positions agree with TRBD1. From germline, CDR1 is LNHDA and CDR2 SQIVND (reference sequence). J gave up 3 bases and V 6 bases, and 8 bases lay outside the gene matches. The CDR3 spans 16 residues. CDR3 amino acids: CASSLGQGEYKNIQYF. The sequenced part of the CDR3 DNA is TGTGCCAGTAGCCTCGGACAGGGGGAATACAAAAACATT.

Comment on this clone: The CDR3 is cut off 3 residues early in the read; its end comes from the germline J gene. The chain combines TRBV2 with TRBJ2-3; D unresolved. The CDR3 extends over 11 amino acids. Germline CDR1 SNHLY, CDR2 FYNNEI. V was shortened by 6 bases and J by 5 bases, with 6 bases between the two germline ends. CDR3 DNA (partial): TGTGCCAGCAGCCTTAGAGATACG. As protein: CASSLRDT. The complete CDR3 protein is CASSLRDTQYF.

About this clone: The read ends 3 residues before the CDR3 terminus; that terminus is restored from the germline J gene. This chain joins TRBV5-1 and TRBJ1-2, with D perhaps TRBD1 (6 bases). CDR1 and CDR2 (germline): SGHRS, YFSETQ. The CDR3 is 12 amino acids. Incomplete CDR3 DNA: TGCGCCAGCAGTTCCGACAGGTACGGC. This gives the protein CASSSDRYG. The complete CDR3 sequence is CASSSDRYGYTF. Combining the CDR3 with reference TRBV5-1 and TRBJ1-2 gives the whole variable domain KAGVTQTPRYLIKTRGQQVTLSCSPISGHRSVSWYQQTPGQGLQFLFEYFSETQRNKGNFPGRFSGRQFSNSRSEMNVSTLELGDSALYLCASSSDRYGYTFGSGTRLTVV.

Points on this clone: The read ends 3 residues early relative to the CDR3; the germline J gene fills the gap. The V call is TRBV19, the J call TRBJ2-2; 9 nucleotides align to TRBD1. The length of the CDR3 is 15 residues. Germline-derived CDR1 and CDR2 are LNHDA and SQIVND (reference sequence). The trim removed 6 bases at V and 1 base at J, leaving 3 bases unmatched. The CDR3 is CASRSGQGNTGELFF. The part of the CDR3 DNA that was read is TGTGCCAGTAGGTCGGGACAGGGGAACACCGGGGAG.

About this clone: Read coverage stops 3 residues before the CDR3 terminus; the germline J gene supplies the remainder. This chain uses TRBV19 with TRBJ2-7, with TRBD1 as a possible D gene (6 bases). Trimming removed 6 bases at V and 2 bases at J, with 20 bases between. Germline CDR1 and CDR2: LNHDA and SQIVND (reference sequence). CDR3 length: 16 amino acids. The CDR3 sequence is CASRQAGGDITYEQYF. The part of the CDR3 DNA that was read is TGTGCCAGTAGACAGGCAGGTGGGGACATAACCTACGAG.

Worth noting for this clone: The CDR3 end is not reached by the read, which stops 3 residues before it; the germline J gene fills it in. The genes are TRBV7-9 and TRBJ2-1, with D perhaps TRBD1 or TRBD2 (7 bases each). CDR3 size: 15 residues. Deletions cut 4 bases from V and 8 bases from J, with 18 bases between. Germline CDR1 reads SEHNR; CDR2 reads FQNEAQ (reference sequence). The CDR3 here is CASSSTGEGGDEQFF. The CDR3 DNA, read in part, is TGTGCCAGCAGCTCCACAGGGGAGGGAGGTGATGAG.

Of note for this clone: The sequenced fragment ends 3 residues before the CDR3 boundary, so the rest is inferred from the germline J gene. The rearrangement uses TRBV7-9 and TRBJ2-3; 9 bases match TRBD1. Germline assignment: CDR1 SEHNR and CDR2 FQNEAQ (reference sequence). The trim removed 2 bases at V and 1 base at J, leaving 1 base unmatched. There are 15 residues in the CDR3. The DNA read from the CDR3 is TGTGCCAGCAGCTTATGGACAGGGGGCACAGATACG. It is translated as CASSLWTGGTDT. The entire CDR3 is CASSLWTGGTDTQYF.

Comment on this clone: The read ends 3 residues before the CDR3 terminus; that terminus is restored from the germline J gene. This chain uses TRBV11-2 with TRBJ2-1; 10 bases match TRBD2. The CDR3 sequence is 13 residues long. With V trimmed by 6 bases and J by 8 bases, 4 bases remained unmatched. Germline V gene lookup returns CDR1 SGHAT and CDR2 FQNNGV. Partial CDR3 DNA: TGTGCCAGCAGGCTAGCGGGAGCCCATGAG. It specifies CASRLAGAHE. The CDR3 in full is CASRLAGAHEQFF.

In regard to this clone: The sequenced fragment ends 3 residues before the CDR3 boundary, so the rest is inferred from the germline J gene. V gene TRBV7-6 combines with J gene TRBJ2-2, with 10 bases that match TRBD2. The CDR3 runs to 18 residues. The V and J ends lost 0 bases and 0 bases, in that order; junction bases with no gene match: 4. The germline V gene encodes CDR1 SGHVS and CDR2 FNYEAQ. CDR3 loop: CASSLAPGLASNTGELFF. The sequenced CDR3 bases are TGTGCCAGCAGCTTAGCCCCGGGACTAGCGTCGAACACCGGGGAG.

As to this clone: The DNA ends 3 residues before the CDR3 does, and the rest of the CDR3 is filled in from the germline J gene. This chain links TRBV20-1 with TRBJ1-5; D possibly corresponds to TRBD1 (5 bases). The CDR3 sequence is 14 residues long. CDR1 DFQATT and CDR2 SNEGSKA come from the germline V gene (reference sequence). V gave up 3 bases and J gave up 4 bases, with 13 bases separating them. The part of the CDR3 DNA that was read is TGCAGTGCTAGTTCAGGGCCGCGTAATCAGCCC. This gives the protein CSASSGPRNQP. The full CDR3 protein is CSASSGPRNQPQHF.